These 30 T cell receptor beta chains came from one sample sequenced in a study of vaccination and CD4 T cells after COVID-19. Treatment given: roughly ten-day PBMC culture with coronavirus spike peptide pools or control peptides (ViraFEST assay). These receptors lack a known antigen. An Oncomine TCR Beta short-read assay was used to sequence the DNA from cultured CD4+ T cells. One entry per CDR3 protein results from TCRdb running MiXCR on the PCR reads. The sample yields 9,000 to 15,000 distinct CDR3 sequences, 70% to 80% seen once. The sequenced sample consisted of CD4+ T cells from blood, cultured in vitro. The origin of the receptors is a human donor who had recovered from COVID-19.

The rearrangement joins TRBV28 to TRBJ1-2; D is possibly TRBD1 (5 bases). This CDR3 contains 15 residues. CDR1 MDHEN and CDR2 SYDVKM come from the germline V gene. V was trimmed by 6 bases and J by 2 bases, leaving 16 bases between them. CDR3 in DNA: TGTGCCAGCAGGACAAGACGGGGCTTCAACTATGGCTACACCTTC. Its translation: CASRTRRGFNYGYTF.

This clonotype was observed a single time. This chain links TRBV6-5 with TRBJ1-5; 7 bases fit TRBD1. Germline CDR1 MNHEY, CDR2 SVGAGI. The CDR3 covers 16 residues. V was clipped by 2 bases and J by 1 base; unmatched bases: 5. CDR3 coding DNA: TGTGCCAGCAGTTACCCCGACAGGGCCAGCAATCAGCCCCAGCATTTT. It yields the protein CASSYPDRASNQPQHF.

The chain is built from TRBV30 and TRBJ2-3, with 11 nucleotides matching TRBD2. CDR3 size: 17 residues. V gave up 5 bases and J gave up 0 bases; unmatched junction bases: 10. Germline V gene lookup returns CDR1 GTSNPN and CDR2 SVGIG (reference sequence). The CDR3 protein is CAWLPGLAAFSTDTQYF. The CDR3 nucleotides are TGTGCCTGGTTACCGGGACTAGCGGCGTTTAGCACAGATACGCAGTATTTT.

V is TRBV6-2 or TRBV6-3 and J is TRBJ2-7; 12 positions agree with TRBD2. Per germline, CDR1 MNHEY and CDR2 SVGEGT. The length of the CDR3 is 16 residues. V was pared by 4 bases and J by 2 bases, with 6 bases of the junction left unmatched. CDR3 amino acids: CASSSPPSGRAYEQYF. In DNA, the CDR3 is TGTGCCAGCAGTTCCCCCCCTAGCGGGAGGGCCTACGAGCAGTACTTC.

The rearrangement links TRBV6-2 or TRBV6-3 to TRBJ2-5; the match to TRBD1 covers 7 bases. The CDR3 runs to 15 residues. Germline V CDR1 and CDR2: MNHEY, SVGEGT. Unmatched junction bases numbered 9, after V lost 4 bases and J lost 4 bases. CDR3 in DNA: TGTGCCAGCAGTTCAGGGGGTACAGGGGTAGAGACCCAGTACTTC. Its translation: CASSSGGTGVETQYF.

The chain couples TRBV20-1 to TRBJ2-7; TRBD1 might be the D (6 bases). The CDR3 extends over 13 amino acids. V lost 4 bases and J 6 bases, leaving 16 bases between the germline ends. Germline V gene data show CDR1 as DFQATT and CDR2 as SNEGSKA (reference sequence). CDR3 region: CSATKTGLTEQYF. The CDR3 nucleotides are TGCAGTGCTACTAAAACAGGGCTCACCGAGCAGTACTTC.

This chain connects TRBV5-1 to TRBJ1-1; D is undetermined. The germline CDR1 and CDR2 sequences are SGHRS and YFSETQ. Trimming pared 0 bases from V and 1 base from J, leaving 4 bases between. CDR3 length: 13 amino acids. CDR3 in DNA: TGCGCCAGCAGCTTGGCAGAGAACACTGAAGCTTTCTTT. Translated, it gives CASSLAENTEAFF.

The chain has TRBV20-1 and TRBJ2-3; D gene uncertain. CDR1 and CDR2 (germline): DFQATT, SNEGSKA (reference sequence). V was trimmed by 5 bases and J by 3 bases, leaving 9 bases between them. CDR3 length equals 12 residues. CDR3 nucleotide sequence: TGCAGTGCTCGGGTGGGGACAGATACGCAGTATTTT. Translated, it gives CSARVGTDTQYF.

The chain recombines TRBV6-1 with TRBJ1-1, with D unresolved. CDR1 and CDR2 (germline): MNHNS, SASEGT. V lost 6 bases and J lost 6, with 14 bases in between. This CDR3 region has 13 residues. The CDR3 protein is CASRREAAAEAFF. CDR3 in DNA: TGTGCCAGCAGAAGGGAGGCCGCTGCTGAAGCTTTCTTT.

This clonotype was recorded once. The chain uses TRBV20-1 and TRBJ1-4, with unresolved D. Trimming removed 3 bases from V and 4 bases from J, with 6 bases in between. This CDR3 contains 12 residues. CDR1 is DFQATT and CDR2 is SNEGSKA in the germline V gene (reference sequence). The DNA for the CDR3 is TGCAGTGCTAGGAAGGTTAATGAAAAACTGTTTTTT. It is translated as CSARKVNEKLFF.

This clonotype is labeled as large. J is TRBJ1-3 and V is TRBV20-1, with D perhaps TRBD1 (5 bases). V gave up 6 bases and J gave up 4 bases, with 13 bases separating them. The CDR3 consists of 13 residues. CDR1 is DFQATT and CDR2 is SNEGSKA in the germline V gene (reference sequence). Here the CDR3 DNA reads TGCAGTGCCATCGAAAACAGGGGAAACACCATATATTTT. Protein sequence: CSAIENRGNTIYF.

In its sample, this clonotype was seen a few times. The chain is built from TRBV6-5 and TRBJ2-5, with TRBD2 matching 11 bases. J was trimmed by 7 bases and V by 4 bases; bases with no gene match: 2. This CDR3 has 13 amino acids. Germline V gene data show CDR1 as MNHEY and CDR2 as SVGAGI. The CDR3, as DNA: TGTGCCAGCAGTTCCCTAGCGGGGGGGACCCAGTACTTC. It yields the protein CASSSLAGGTQYF.

The CDR3 here is CSGGQGRNTEAFF. CDR3 nucleotide sequence: TGCAGCGGGGGACAGGGCAGGAACACTGAAGCTTTCTTT. The chain combines TRBV29-1 with TRBJ1-1, with TRBD1 matching over 9 bases. Germline CDR1 is SQVTM and CDR2 is ANQGSEA. Trimming at V came to 7 bases and at J to 1 base, leaving 4 bases not matched to a gene. The CDR3 sequence is 13 residues long.

The chain employs TRBV27 and TRBJ1-4, with 10 bases lining up with TRBD1. The junction had 11 bases not matched to a gene; V was cut back by 9 bases and J by 4 bases. This CDR3 is built from 16 residues. CDR1 and CDR2 (germline): MNHEY, SMNVEV (reference sequence). The CDR3 DNA follows: TGTGCCAGTCAAACGCACCGGGACAGGGGTAATGAAAAACTGTTTTTT. Amino acid sequence: CASQTHRDRGNEKLFF.

To note about this clonotype: The junction and the germline gene differ at one end; a read error may be behind it. Here the CDR3 DNA reads TGTGCCAGCAGTTCAGCCGGGACAGCGGGGGAGACCCGGTACTTC. It encodes CASSSAGTAGETRYF. The V call is TRBV28, the J call TRBJ2-5; the D gene is possibly TRBD2 (8 bases). Germline V lookup: CDR1 MDHEN, CDR2 SYDVKM. This CDR3 spans 15 amino acids.

The DNA of the CDR3 is TGTGCCAGCAGCTTCGGGGCAGGTGATCCCCAGACCCAGTACTTC. It yields the protein CASSFGAGDPQTQYF. The rearrangement links TRBV7-2 to TRBJ2-5; the D gene could be TRBD1 or TRBD2 (5 bases each). Germline loops: CDR1 SGHTA, CDR2 FQGNSA. The V and J ends lost 3 bases and 6 bases respectively, with 17 bases between them. This CDR3 is 15 amino acids long.

This rearrangement joins TRBV6-1 to TRBJ1-2; D perhaps matches TRBD1 (6 bases). The CDR3 is made up of 11 amino acids. Trimming took off 9 bases at V and 5 bases at J, with 10 bases between the two ends. Germline V gives CDR1 MNHNS, CDR2 SASEGT. This CDR3 is CASTRGYGYTF. CDR3 coding DNA: TGTGCCAGTACAAGGGGGTATGGCTACACCTTC.

This sequence joins TRBV6-1 and TRBJ2-2; D ambiguous. The CDR3 has 13 residues. V lost 8 bases to trimming and J lost 6 bases, with 13 bases between them. Per the germline V gene, CDR1 is MNHNS and CDR2 is SASEGT. CDR3 in DNA: TGTGCCAGCTCTACGTTATCCCCCGGGGAGCTGTTTTTT. Translating it yields CASSTLSPGELFF.

The chain is built from TRBV6-1 and TRBJ1-3, with 7 bases identical to TRBD1. CDR1 is MNHNS, CDR2 SASEGT, per germline. The CDR3 totals 14 residues. V lost 5 bases and J lost 4; bases outside the gene matches: 5. CDR3 sequence reads: CASSQQGWGNTIYF. CDR3 bases: TGTGCCAGCAGTCAACAGGGGTGGGGAAACACCATATATTTT.

V gene TRBV19 combines with J gene TRBJ2-7, with a possible D match to TRBD1 (6 bases). From germline, CDR1 is LNHDA and CDR2 SQIVND (reference sequence). The CDR3 runs to 14 residues. V was trimmed by 3 bases and J by 1 base, leaving 10 bases between them. The CDR3 DNA is TGTGCCAGTAGTATGTTGGACAGATCCTACGAGCAGTACTTC. Its protein is CASSMLDRSYEQYF.

The V call is TRBV6-2 or TRBV6-3, the J call TRBJ2-5; the D is unclear. The length of the CDR3 is 12 residues. V was clipped by 3 bases and J by 5 bases, with 7 bases between them. CDR1 and CDR2 from the germline V gene are MNHEY and SVGEGT. CDR3 sequence reads: CASSYRYETQYF. In DNA, the CDR3 is TGTGCCAGCAGTTATCGTTATGAGACCCAGTACTTC.

The V and J genes are TRBV7-8 and TRBJ1-5, with 9 positions matching TRBD1. The V and J ends lost 5 bases and 2 bases, in that order; junction bases with no gene match: 4. Germline V gene sequence: CDR1 SGHVS, CDR2 FQNEAQ. The CDR3 length is 15 residues. The CDR3 here is CASSRRTGGNQPQHF. CDR3 DNA sequence: TGTGCCAGCAGCCGACGGACAGGGGGCAATCAGCCCCAGCATTTT.

The rearrangement links TRBV5-1 to TRBJ2-5, with D possibly TRBD1 on 6 matching bases. V lost 4 bases to trimming and J lost 4 bases, with 11 bases between them. The CDR3 has 13 residues. In germline, CDR1 is SGHRS, CDR2 YFSETQ. CDR3 nucleotide sequence: TGCGCCAGCAGCCACGGACAGATAGAGACCCAGTACTTC. Its translation: CASSHGQIETQYF. The full variable domain, completed using reference TRBV5-1 and TRBJ2-5, is KAGVTQTPRYLIKTRGQQVTLSCSPISGHRSVSWYQQTPGQGLQFLFEYFSETQRNKGNFPGRFSGRQFSNSRSEMNVSTLELGDSALYLCASSHGQIETQYFGPGTRLLVL.

The chain uses TRBV20-1 and TRBJ1-5; D perhaps matches TRBD1 (5 bases). V was trimmed by 5 bases and J by 6 bases, leaving 14 bases between them. The V gene's germline CDR1 is DFQATT and CDR2 SNEGSKA (reference sequence). The CDR3 extends over 13 amino acids. CDR3 amino acids: CSAAYGAFQPQHF. Written as DNA, the CDR3 is TGCAGTGCTGCCTATGGGGCGTTTCAGCCCCAGCATTTT.

The CDR3 protein is CASSFGTRANEQFF. CDR3 nucleotides: TGTGCCAGCAGCTTCGGGACTAGAGCCAATGAGCAGTTCTTC. The V gene is TRBV7-2, the J gene TRBJ2-1, with TRBD2 identical over 8 bases. The CDR3 covers 14 residues. Germline V gene sequence: CDR1 SGHTA, CDR2 FQGNSA. The V gene end was trimmed by 3 bases and the J gene end by 6 bases; junction bases not matched to a gene: 4.

This clonotype was recorded a few times. The V call is TRBV6-1, the J call TRBJ1-5, with D uncertain. The CDR3 consists of 12 residues. Germline V gene sequence: CDR1 MNHNS, CDR2 SASEGT. Trimming left V 6 bases short and J 4 bases short, with 7 bases between. Written as DNA, the CDR3 is TGTGCCAGCAGATGGCAGAATCAGCCCCAGCATTTT. The encoded protein is CASRWQNQPQHF.

This chain connects TRBV20-1 to TRBJ2-4, with 11 bases fitting TRBD2. The germline V gene encodes CDR1 DFQATT and CDR2 SNEGSKA (reference sequence). V was clipped by 0 bases and J by 15 bases; unmatched bases: 7. The CDR3 is made up of 13 amino acids. The CDR3 loop is CSAREPTGLAGYF. For the CDR3, the DNA is TGCAGTGCTAGAGAACCCACCGGACTAGCGGGGTACTTC.

This sequence joins TRBV6-1 and TRBJ1-6, with unresolved D. The CDR3 contains 15 residues. In germline, CDR1 is MNHNS, CDR2 SASEGT. V lost 8 bases and J 7 bases, leaving 18 bases between the germline ends. CDR3 protein: CASLFDGRGNSPLHF. The CDR3 region has the DNA TGTGCCAGCCTGTTTGACGGACGAGGGAATTCACCCCTCCACTTT.

This rearrangement joins TRBV2 to TRBJ1-5; TRBD1 might be the D (5 bases). The CDR3 is made up of 15 amino acids. CDR1 SNHLY and CDR2 FYNNEI come from the germline V gene. V lost 0 bases, J lost 4 bases, and 10 bases lay in between. For the CDR3, the DNA is TGTGCCAGCAGTGAAGCGCTTCGGGGGAATCAGCCCCAGCATTTT. Protein sequence: CASSEALRGNQPQHF.

The chain employs TRBV6-2 or TRBV6-3 and TRBJ1-5; 7 bases match TRBD1. V trimming: 8 bases; J trimming: 3 bases; junction bases outside the gene matches: 10. This CDR3 is built from 15 residues. Germline CDR1 and CDR2: MNHEY and SVGEGT. CDR3 region: CASSWATGFNQPQHF. CDR3 coding DNA: TGTGCCAGCTCCTGGGCGACAGGGTTCAATCAGCCCCAGCATTTT.